This T cell receptor (beta chain) was captured in a study of chemoradiotherapy in HPV16-positive cancers. The table came from immunoSEQ multiplex PCR; TCRdb's copy has only in-frame clones and leaves some out. The sample lists about 4,700 clones, approximately 80% occurring once. This clone was observed a single time. Its antigen is still unknown. The length of the CDR3 is 14 residues. Regarding the study as a whole: Better recurrence-free survival went with HPV-responsive T-cell expansion in HPV16-positive patients. Only a couple of HPV16-positive patients supplied the functional HPV-specificity definition. Candidate HPV-specific clones and E7-related TCR motifs grew in tumor during treatment.

This TCR derives from a human donor with HPV-associated anogenital cancer. V is TRBV12-2 and J is TRBJ2-7. TRBV12-2 is a pseudogene segment. Sequences were derived from tumor tissue, sampled from a patient who underwent chemoradiotherapy. The CDR3, as DNA: TGTGCAAGTCGCTCCCGGACGTTGAGCTACGAGCAGTACTTC. This encodes CASRSRTLSYEQYF.